A single sample is the source of the 16 T cell receptor beta chains below, sequenced in a study of somatic mutations in cytotoxic T cells in rheumatoid arthritis. The protocol was immunoSEQ multiplex PCR, while the TCRdb copy is restricted to in-frame clones and leaves out a portion. The profile shows 2,700 or so clones, around 83% of them singletons. The sample taken for sequencing was CD8+ T cells sorted from blood. These receptors all come from a man in his sixties with rheumatoid arthritis.

V and J are TRBV25-1 and TRBJ1-2, with D possibly being TRBD1 (6 bases). Germline lookup yields CDR1 MGHDK and CDR2 SYGVNS. This CDR3 is built from 15 residues. The ends were cut back, 1 base at V and 1 base at J, with 10 bases in the middle. CDR3 DNA sequence: TGTGCCAGCAGTGAATCAGGGGTCTTTAACTATGGCTACACCTTC. Amino acids: CASSESGVFNYGYTF.

V gene TRBV30 combines with J gene TRBJ2-2; D possibly corresponds to TRBD1 (5 bases). CDR1 and CDR2 (germline): GTSNPN, SVGIG (reference sequence). The CDR3 length is 13 residues. The V gene lost 6 bases and the J gene lost 3 bases, with 11 bases spanning the gap. The CDR3 protein is CACRAGYTGELFF. DNA for the CDR3: TGTGCCTGCCGGGCAGGGTACACCGGGGAGCTGTTTTTT. The complete variable domain, with remaining parts taken from reference TRBV30 and TRBJ2-2, reads SQTIHQWPATLVQPVGSPLSLECTVEGTSNPNLYWYRQAAGRGLQLLFYSVGIGQISSEVPQNLSASRPQDRQFILSSKKLLLSDSGFYLCACRAGYTGELFFGEGSRLTVL.

In its sample, this clone was seen once. The chain links TRBV10-2 to TRBJ1-5, with D perhaps TRBD1 (6 bases). The CDR3 contains 16 residues. V shed 0 bases and J shed 6 bases, with 15 bases lying between them. Per the germline V gene, CDR1 is WSHSY and CDR2 is SAAADI. The CDR3, as DNA: TGCGCCAGCAGTGAGTCGATTCGGGGGGCTGGTCAGCCCCAGCATTTT. Residues: CASSESIRGAGQPQHF.

The gene calls are TRBV30 and TRBJ1-2; the D gene is possibly TRBD1 (5 bases). Germline assignment: CDR1 GTSNPN and CDR2 SVGIG (reference sequence). The CDR3 has 12 amino acids. V lost 8 bases and J 3 bases, leaving 13 bases between the germline ends. CDR3 amino acids: CARDSGYYGYTF. Here the CDR3 DNA reads TGTGCCCGGGACTCCGGCTACTATGGCTACACCTTC.

V is TRBV18 and J is TRBJ2-1; tentatively, D is TRBD1 (6 bases). Deletions cut 4 bases from V and 6 bases from J, with 7 bases between. The CDR3 is made up of 12 amino acids. Germline loops: CDR1 KGHSH, CDR2 LQKENI. The CDR3 DNA reads TGTGCCAGCTCACGGGGGCGCAATGAGCAGTTCTTC. It is translated as CASSRGRNEQFF.

This clone was observed a single time. The CDR3 DNA is TGTGCCAGCAGCTGGGGGACAGTTACAGGGGAGCTGTTTTTT. Its translation is CASSWGTVTGELFF. V usage is TRBV5-5 and J usage is TRBJ2-2, with 7 positions matching TRBD1. The ends lost 3 bases at V and 8 bases at J; junction bases unmatched: 7. The length of the CDR3 is 14 residues. Germline values: CDR1 SGHKS, CDR2 YYEKEE (reference sequence).

The CDR3 DNA sequence: TGTGCCAGCAGCTACGGGACAGCAAATTCACCCCTCCACTTT. This codes for CASSYGTANSPLHF. The chain couples TRBV7-3 to TRBJ1-6, with 7 bases aligning to TRBD1. Germline V gives CDR1 SGHTA, CDR2 FQGTGA. The CDR3 is 14 amino acids. V was clipped by 4 bases and J by 7 bases; unmatched bases: 4.

The chain combines TRBV28 with TRBJ1-4; no firm D call. Trimming pared 3 bases from V and 12 bases from J, leaving 11 bases between. The CDR3 extends over 12 amino acids. Germline V gives CDR1 MDHEN, CDR2 SYDVKM. CDR3 sequence (DNA): TGTGCCAGCAGTTTGGGCCCGGCCGAACTGTTTTTT. It translates to CASSLGPAELFF. Combining the CDR3 with reference TRBV28 and TRBJ1-4 gives the whole variable domain DVKVTQSSRYLVKRTGEKVFLECVQDMDHENMFWYRQDPGLGLRLIYFSYDVKMKEKGDIPEGYSVSREKKERFSLILESASTNQTSMYLCASSLGPAELFFGSGTQLSVL.

This clone was seen a few times. The chain is built from TRBV5-6 and TRBJ2-1; the D gene is possibly TRBD2 (6 bases). The V end lost 2 bases, the J end lost 8 bases, and 14 bases lay between the germline ends. The CDR3 extends over 14 amino acids. Germline CDR1 reads SGHDT; CDR2 reads YYEEEE. CDR3 amino acids: CASSLVGSQYEQFF. In nucleotides, the CDR3 is TGTGCCAGCAGCTTAGTCGGGAGTCAATATGAGCAGTTCTTC.

V usage is TRBV28 and J usage is TRBJ2-2, with D possibly matching TRBD2 (5 bases). The germline V gene has CDR1 MDHEN and CDR2 SYDVKM. This CDR3 contains 15 residues. Trimming removed 2 bases at V and 4 bases at J, with 11 bases between. The CDR3 DNA is TGTGCCAGCAGTTTAGGACGAGGACTCACCGGGGAGCTGTTTTTT. Translating it yields CASSLGRGLTGELFF. Filled out from reference TRBV28 and TRBJ2-2, the complete variable domain reads DVKVTQSSRYLVKRTGEKVFLECVQDMDHENMFWYRQDPGLGLRLIYFSYDVKMKEKGDIPEGYSVSREKKERFSLILESASTNQTSMYLCASSLGRGLTGELFFGEGSRLTVL.

This chain links TRBV18 with TRBJ2-2; TRBD2 agrees at 14 bases. Germline V gene data show CDR1 as KGHSH and CDR2 as LQKENI. V dropped 2 bases and J dropped 5; count of bases not matched to a gene: 13. The CDR3 extends over 20 amino acids. In nucleotides, the CDR3 is TGTGCCAGCTCACCATTACAGGCCGGGACTAGCGGGAGAGGGACCGGGGAGCTGTTTTTT. This encodes CASSPLQAGTSGRGTGELFF.

For this clone: Other DNA sequences within the sample encode an identical CDR3. DNA of the CDR3: TGCGCCAGCAGCCGCGGAAGGGGACACGGTAATTCACCCCTCCACTTT. Translated, it gives CASSRGRGHGNSPLHF. The chain couples TRBV4-1 to TRBJ1-6, with D possibly TRBD1 on 6 matching bases. The germline V gene encodes CDR1 MGHRA and CDR2 YSYEKL. With 4 bases removed from V and 6 bases from J, the gap between germline ends came to 16 bases. The CDR3 contains 16 residues.

The V gene is TRBV4-3, the J gene TRBJ2-1; TRBD2 agrees at 9 bases. The V gene end was trimmed by 3 bases and the J gene end by 4 bases; junction bases not matched to a gene: 7. Germline CDR1 LGHNA, CDR2 YSLEER. There are 16 residues in the CDR3. As DNA, the CDR3 is TGCGCCAGCAGCCAGGATAGACTAGCGGTGTACAATGAGCAGTTCTTC. Translating gives CASSQDRLAVYNEQFF.

For this clone: Distinct nucleotide sequences in the sample also encode this CDR3. The J gene is TRBJ1-2, the V gene TRBV9, with 8 bases identical to TRBD1. V lost 1 base, J lost 8 bases, and 7 bases stayed unmatched. CDR1 and CDR2 (germline): SGDLS, YYNGEE. This CDR3 is built from 14 residues. The CDR3 sequence: CASSVSDRGYGYTF. CDR3 bases: TGTGCCAGCAGCGTAAGCGACAGGGGCTACGGCTACACCTTC.

In its sample, this clone was seen once. This chain connects TRBV7-3 to TRBJ2-5, with 7 positions matching TRBD2. Germline V gene data show CDR1 as SGHTA and CDR2 as FQGTGA. CDR3 length: 14 residues. The junction had 1 base not matched to a gene; V was cut back by 2 bases and J by 1 base. The CDR3 region has the DNA TGTGCCAGCAGCTTAGGCGGGGGCCAAGAGACCCAGTACTTC. Protein product: CASSLGGGQETQYF. Supplemented by reference TRBV7-3 and TRBJ2-5, the full variable domain reads GAGVSQTPSNKVTEKGKYVELRCDPISGHTALYWYRQSLGQGPEFLIYFQGTGAADDSGLPNDRFFAVRPEGSVSTLKIQRTERGDSAVYLCASSLGGGQETQYFGPGTRLLVL.

The V call is TRBV7-6, the J call TRBJ2-5, with TRBD2 identical over 7 bases. The CDR3 loop spans 14 amino acids. CDR1 and CDR2 (germline): SGHVS, FNYEAQ. The trim removed 0 bases at V and 5 bases at J, leaving 3 bases unmatched. DNA for the CDR3: TGTGCCAGCAGCTTAGCCTACGGGAGGGAGACCCAGTACTTC. Translation gives CASSLAYGRETQYF.